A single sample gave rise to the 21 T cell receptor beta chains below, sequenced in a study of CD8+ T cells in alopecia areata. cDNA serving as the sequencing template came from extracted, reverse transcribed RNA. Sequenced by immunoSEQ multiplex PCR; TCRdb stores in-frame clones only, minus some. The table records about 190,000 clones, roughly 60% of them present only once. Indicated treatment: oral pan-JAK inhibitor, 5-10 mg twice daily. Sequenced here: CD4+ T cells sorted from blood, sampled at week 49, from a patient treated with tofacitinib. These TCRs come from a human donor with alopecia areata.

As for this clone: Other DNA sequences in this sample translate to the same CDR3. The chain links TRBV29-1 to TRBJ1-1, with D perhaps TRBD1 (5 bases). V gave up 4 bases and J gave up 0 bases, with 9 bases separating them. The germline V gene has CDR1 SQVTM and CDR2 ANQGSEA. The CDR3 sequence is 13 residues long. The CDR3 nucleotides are TGCAGCGTTGCCGGGGCCATGAACACTGAAGCTTTCTTT. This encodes CSVAGAMNTEAFF.

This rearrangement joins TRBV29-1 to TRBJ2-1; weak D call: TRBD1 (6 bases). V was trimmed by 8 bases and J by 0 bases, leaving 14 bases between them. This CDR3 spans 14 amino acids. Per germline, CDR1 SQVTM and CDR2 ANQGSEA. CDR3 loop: CSSFDRPSYNEQFF. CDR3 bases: TGCAGCTCCTTCGACAGGCCCTCCTACAATGAGCAGTTCTTC.

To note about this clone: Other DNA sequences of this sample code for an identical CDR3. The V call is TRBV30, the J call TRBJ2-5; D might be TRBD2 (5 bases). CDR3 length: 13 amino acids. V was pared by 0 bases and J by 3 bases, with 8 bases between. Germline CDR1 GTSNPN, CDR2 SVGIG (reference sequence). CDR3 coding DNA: TGTGCCTGGAGTGTACCGGGAAAAGAGACCCAGTACTTC. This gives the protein CAWSVPGKETQYF.

The CDR3 DNA reads as TGCAGCGGCCGACAGGGGGCTAGGGTAGATACGCAGTATTTT. It translates to CSGRQGARVDTQYF. The chain carries TRBV29-1 and TRBJ2-3; 10 bases map to TRBD1. CDR1 and CDR2 from the germline V gene are SQVTM and ANQGSEA. V lost 7 bases, J lost 5 bases, and 9 bases stayed unmatched. This CDR3 has 14 residues.

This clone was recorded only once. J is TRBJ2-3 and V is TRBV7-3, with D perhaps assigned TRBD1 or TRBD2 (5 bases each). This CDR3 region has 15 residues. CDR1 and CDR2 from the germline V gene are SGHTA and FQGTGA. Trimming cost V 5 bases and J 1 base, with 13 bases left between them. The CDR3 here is CASSTWDRCTDTQYF. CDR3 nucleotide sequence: TGTGCCAGCAGCACATGGGACCGATGCACAGATACGCAGTATTTT.

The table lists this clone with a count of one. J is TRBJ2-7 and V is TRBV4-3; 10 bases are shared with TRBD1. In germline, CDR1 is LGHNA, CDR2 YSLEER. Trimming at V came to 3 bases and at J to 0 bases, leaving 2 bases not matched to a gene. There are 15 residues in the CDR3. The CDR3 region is CASSQGDRGSYEQYF. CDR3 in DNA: TGCGCCAGCAGCCAGGGGGACAGGGGCTCCTACGAGCAGTACTTC.

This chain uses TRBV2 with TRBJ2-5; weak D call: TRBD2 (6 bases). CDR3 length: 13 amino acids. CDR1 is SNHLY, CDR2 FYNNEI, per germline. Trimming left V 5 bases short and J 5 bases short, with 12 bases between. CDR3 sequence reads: CASSRDLGETQYF. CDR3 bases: TGTGCCAGCAGTAGGGACTTAGGGGAGACCCAGTACTTC. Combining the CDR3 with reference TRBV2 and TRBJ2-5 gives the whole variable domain EPEVTQTPSHQVTQMGQEVILRCVPISNHLYFYWYRQILGQKVEFLVSFYNNEISEKSEIFDDQFSVERPDGSNFTLKIRSTKLEDSAMYFCASSRDLGETQYFGPGTRLLVL.

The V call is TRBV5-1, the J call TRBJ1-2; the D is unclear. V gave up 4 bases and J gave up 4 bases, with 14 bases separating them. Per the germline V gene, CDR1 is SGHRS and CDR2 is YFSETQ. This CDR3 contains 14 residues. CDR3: CASSPEGSSYGYTF. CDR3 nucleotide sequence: TGCGCCAGCAGCCCCGAAGGGAGTTCCTATGGCTACACCTTC. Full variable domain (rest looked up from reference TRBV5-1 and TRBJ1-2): KAGVTQTPRYLIKTRGQQVTLSCSPISGHRSVSWYQQTPGQGLQFLFEYFSETQRNKGNFPGRFSGRQFSNSRSEMNVSTLELGDSALYLCASSPEGSSYGYTFGSGTRLTVV.

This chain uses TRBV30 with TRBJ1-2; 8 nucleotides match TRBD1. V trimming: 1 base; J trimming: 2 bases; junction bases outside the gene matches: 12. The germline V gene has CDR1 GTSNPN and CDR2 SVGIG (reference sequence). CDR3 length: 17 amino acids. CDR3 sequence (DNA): TGTGCCTGGAGTGCCTTGGACAGGGACCCTTCAAACTATGGCTACACCTTC. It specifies CAWSALDRDPSNYGYTF.

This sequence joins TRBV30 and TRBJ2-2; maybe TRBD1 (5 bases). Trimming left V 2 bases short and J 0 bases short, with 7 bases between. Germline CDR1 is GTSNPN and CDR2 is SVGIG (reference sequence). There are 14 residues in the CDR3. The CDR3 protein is CAWSRGPNTGELFF. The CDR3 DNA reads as TGTGCCTGGAGTAGGGGCCCGAACACCGGGGAGCTGTTTTTT.

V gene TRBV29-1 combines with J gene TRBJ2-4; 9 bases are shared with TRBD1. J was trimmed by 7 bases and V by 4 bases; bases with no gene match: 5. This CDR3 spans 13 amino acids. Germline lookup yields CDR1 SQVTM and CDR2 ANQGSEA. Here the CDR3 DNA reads TGCAGCGTTGGGACAGGGGTCAATAACATTCAGTACTTC. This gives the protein CSVGTGVNNIQYF.

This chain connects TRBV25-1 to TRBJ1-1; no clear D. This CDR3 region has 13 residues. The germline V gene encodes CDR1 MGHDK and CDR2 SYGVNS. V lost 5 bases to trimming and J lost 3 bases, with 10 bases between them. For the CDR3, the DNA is TGTGCCAGCAGTTGGGCCCTGGACACTGAAGCTTTCTTT. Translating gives CASSWALDTEAFF.

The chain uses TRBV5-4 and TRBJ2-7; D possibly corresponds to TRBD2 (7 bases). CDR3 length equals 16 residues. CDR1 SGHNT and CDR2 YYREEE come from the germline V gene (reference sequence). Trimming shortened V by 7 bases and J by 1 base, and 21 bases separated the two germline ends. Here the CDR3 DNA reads TGTGCCAGCGAGAGGGGGGGAGCCACAGGTTCCTACGAGCAGTACTTC. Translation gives CASERGGATGSYEQYF.

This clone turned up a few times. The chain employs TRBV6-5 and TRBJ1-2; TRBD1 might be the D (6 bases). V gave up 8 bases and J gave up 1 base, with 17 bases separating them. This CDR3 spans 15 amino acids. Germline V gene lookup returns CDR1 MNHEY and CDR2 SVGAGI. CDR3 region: CASSPAGAVNYGYTF. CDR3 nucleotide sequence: TGTGCCAGCTCCCCGGCGGGGGCGGTTAACTATGGCTACACCTTC.

The CDR3 nucleotides are TGTGCCTGGAGCCCAAACCAGGGGCGCTACACCTTC. Translating gives CAWSPNQGRYTF. The chain carries TRBV30 and TRBJ1-2, with a weak D call TRBD1 (6 bases). V dropped 3 bases and J dropped 9 bases, with 14 bases sitting between them. Germline lookup yields CDR1 GTSNPN and CDR2 SVGIG (reference sequence). The CDR3 covers 12 residues.

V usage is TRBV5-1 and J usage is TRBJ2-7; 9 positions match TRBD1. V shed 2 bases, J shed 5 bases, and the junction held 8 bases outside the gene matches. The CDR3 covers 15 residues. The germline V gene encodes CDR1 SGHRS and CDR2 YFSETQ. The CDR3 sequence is CASSLRTGALDEQYF. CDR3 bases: TGCGCCAGCAGCTTACGGACAGGGGCGCTTGACGAGCAGTACTTC.

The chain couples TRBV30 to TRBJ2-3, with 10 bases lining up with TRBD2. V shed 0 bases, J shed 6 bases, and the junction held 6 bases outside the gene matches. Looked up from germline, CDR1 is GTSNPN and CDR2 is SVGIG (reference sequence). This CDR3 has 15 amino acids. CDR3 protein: CAWSVPSGGPDTQYF. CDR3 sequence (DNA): TGTGCCTGGAGTGTCCCTAGCGGGGGCCCCGATACGCAGTATTTT.

CDR3 in DNA: TGTGCCAGCAGCTTGCCGGGGGGCCCCACAGATACGCAGTATTTT. Protein product: CASSLPGGPTDTQYF. The chain combines TRBV13 with TRBJ2-3; TRBD2 might be the D (7 bases). The CDR3 is 15 amino acids. V was shortened by 3 bases and J by 2 bases, with 12 bases between the two germline ends. Germline CDR1 and CDR2: PRHDT and FYEKMQ (reference sequence).

CDR3 DNA: TGTGCCAGCAGCAGGGACGGGACAGCCTACAATGAGCAGTTCTTC. Residues: CASSRDGTAYNEQFF. V usage is TRBV7-7 and J usage is TRBJ2-1; 7 bases agree with TRBD1. The ends lost 5 bases at V and 2 bases at J; junction bases unmatched: 6. The CDR3 is 15 residues long. Looked up from germline, CDR1 is SSHAT and CDR2 is FNYEAQ (reference sequence). The variable domain in full, with the rest retrieved from reference TRBV7-7 and TRBJ2-1, is GAGVSQSPRYKVTKRGQDVTLRCDPISSHATLYWYQQALGQGPEFLTYFNYEAQPDKSGLPSDRFSAERPEGSISTLTIQRTEQRDSAMYRCASSRDGTAYNEQFFGPGTRLTVL.

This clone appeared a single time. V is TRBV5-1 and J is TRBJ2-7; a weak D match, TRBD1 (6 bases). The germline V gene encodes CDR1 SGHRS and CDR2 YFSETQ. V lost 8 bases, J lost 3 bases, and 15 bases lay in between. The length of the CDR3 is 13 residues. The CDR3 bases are TGCGCCAGTGGCCATGAGACAGGCTACGAGCAGTACTTC. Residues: CASGHETGYEQYF.

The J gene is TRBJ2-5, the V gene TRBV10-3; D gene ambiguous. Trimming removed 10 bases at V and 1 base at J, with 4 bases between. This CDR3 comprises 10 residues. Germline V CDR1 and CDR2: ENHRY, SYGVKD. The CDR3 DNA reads TGTGCCACCTTCCAAGAGACCCAGTACTTC. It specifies CATFQETQYF.